Presented here are 14 T cell receptor beta chains from one specimen sequenced in a study of human T cells and chemical hapten exposure. As for time point: patch test 1, 2 weeks after DPC sensitization. The treatment here: therapeutic diphenylcyclopropenone sensitization with weekly scalp DPC. Each CDR3 protein gets one entry after TCRdb re-called the RACE reads with MiXCR. The table lists fewer than 60,000 distinct CDR3 sequences, less than 9.5% of them singletons. This specimen consisted of whole blood, obtained in connection with sensitization to the hapten diphenylcyclopropenone (DPC). The receptors derive from a woman in her forties or fifties with alopecia areata. Some clones in this sample may be carry-over from other donors' samples.

This clonotype was found many times. The CDR3 DNA reads TGTGCCAGCAGCTTAGAGCTAGCGGGAGGGACAGATACGCAGTATTTT. The encoded protein is CASSLELAGGTDTQYF. The V and J genes are TRBV7-9 and TRBJ2-3; 12 bases are a match to TRBD2. The CDR3 length is 16 residues. The V gene end was trimmed by 1 base and the J gene end by 3 bases; junction bases not matched to a gene: 2. The germline CDR1 and CDR2 sequences are SEHNR and FQNEAQ (reference sequence).

V gene TRBV5-4 combines with J gene TRBJ2-1, with 10 bases fitting TRBD1. The germline CDR1 and CDR2 sequences are SGHNT and YYREEE (reference sequence). The CDR3 is 16 amino acids. The ends lost 4 bases at V and 7 bases at J; junction bases unmatched: 11. CDR3 loop: CASSRIGQGGINEQFF. CDR3 nucleotides: TGTGCCAGCAGCCGCATAGGACAGGGGGGTATTAATGAGCAGTTCTTC. The whole variable domain, remainder taken from reference TRBV5-4 and TRBJ2-1, is ETGVTQSPTHLIKTRGQQVTLRCSSQSGHNTVSWYQQALGQGPQFIFQYYREEENGRGNFPPRFSGLQFPNYSSELNVNALELDDSALYLCASSRIGQGGINEQFFGPGTRLTVL.

This clonotype was counted ten times or more. The chain joins TRBV18 to TRBJ1-5, with D possibly being TRBD1 (6 bases). V lost 4 bases, J lost 0 bases, and 10 bases lay in between. Germline V CDR1 and CDR2: KGHSH, LQKENI. The CDR3 is 15 amino acids. The CDR3 loop is CASSRAGASNQPQHF. CDR3 bases: TGTGCCAGCTCACGGGCGGGGGCTAGCAATCAGCCCCAGCATTTT.

Here the CDR3 DNA reads TGCAGTGCTAGTGACCCTTCGGGGGTTTATAGAAACATTCAGTACTTC. Residues: CSASDPSGVYRNIQYF. The chain employs TRBV20-1 and TRBJ2-4; possible D gene TRBD2, 6 bases. This CDR3 has 16 amino acids. Trimming pared 3 bases from V and 6 bases from J, leaving 21 bases between. The germline gives CDR1 DFQATT, CDR2 SNEGSKA (reference sequence).

This clonotype occurred many times. V is TRBV7-9 and J is TRBJ2-7; no definite D call. Looked up from germline, CDR1 is SEHNR and CDR2 is FQNEAQ (reference sequence). This CDR3 contains 15 residues. V was cut by 6 bases and J by 3 bases, with 18 bases left in between. CDR3 residues: CASSSSEVPNYEQYF. In DNA, the CDR3 is TGTGCCAGCAGTTCCTCTGAAGTCCCCAACTACGAGCAGTACTTC.

The gene calls are TRBV28 and TRBJ2-7; 7 positions agree with TRBD2. The junction had 7 bases not matched to a gene; V was cut back by 2 bases and J by 0 bases. The CDR3 sequence is 16 residues long. CDR1 and CDR2 (germline): MDHEN, SYDVKM. Here the CDR3 DNA reads TGTGCCAGCAGTTTAAGTTCCGGGAGGCGCTCCTACGAGCAGTACTTC. This translates into CASSLSSGRRSYEQYF.

For this clonotype: A single base separates this from a much larger clone, so it may be a read error. In DNA form, the CDR3 reads TGTGCCACCAGCCAAGATTTGGGGGGACACAATGAGCAGTTCTTC. Encoded protein: CATSQDLGGHNEQFF. The chain has TRBV4-2 and TRBJ2-1; tentatively, D is TRBD2 (6 bases). CDR3 length equals 15 residues. From germline, CDR1 is LGHNA and CDR2 YNFKEQ.

Ten or more counts support this clonotype. The chain's CDR3 is CASSQGQGAKLFF. The CDR3 nucleotides read TGCGCCAGCAGCCAAGGACAGGGGGCAAAACTGTTTTTT. The chain recombines TRBV4-3 with TRBJ1-4; TRBD1 matches 10 bases. CDR3 length equals 13 residues. The J segment lost 10 bases and the V segment lost 1 base, leaving 0 bases of the junction unmatched. Germline lookup yields CDR1 LGHNA and CDR2 YSLEER.

The table lists this clonotype with many counts. The chain couples TRBV6-2 or TRBV6-3 to TRBJ2-3, with D unresolved. The V gene lost 8 bases and the J gene lost 4 bases, with 16 bases spanning the gap. The CDR3 is 14 amino acids. Germline V gene sequence: CDR1 MNHEY, CDR2 SVGEGT. CDR3 amino acids: CASGVEMMADTQYF. CDR3 sequence (DNA): TGTGCCAGCGGAGTAGAAATGATGGCAGATACGCAGTATTTT.

Many counts were recorded for this clonotype. The chain joins TRBV24-1 to TRBJ2-1; 10 bases match TRBD2. The V gene end was trimmed by 8 bases and the J gene end by 4 bases; junction bases not matched to a gene: 10. The CDR3 extends over 16 amino acids. Germline loops: CDR1 KGHDR, CDR2 SFDVKD. The CDR3 is CATNISQREGYNEQFF. CDR3 sequence (DNA): TGTGCCACCAACATCTCACAGCGGGAGGGATACAATGAGCAGTTCTTC.

This clonotype was counted at least ten times. The junction shows a germline mismatch at one end, possibly a read error. CDR3 residues: CSVDIGSGNTIHF. The CDR3 DNA reads as TGCAGCGTTGATATCGGTAGCGGAAACACCATACATTTT. The V gene is TRBV29-1, the J gene TRBJ1-3; no reliable D call. From germline, CDR1 is SQVTM and CDR2 ANQGSEA. The length of the CDR3 is 13 residues.

This clonotype was recorded at least ten times. The rearrangement links TRBV6-6 to TRBJ2-3, with 9 positions matching TRBD2. Germline CDR1 reads MNHNY; CDR2 reads SVGAGI (reference sequence). The V and J ends lost 0 bases and 2 bases, in that order; junction bases with no gene match: 6. CDR3 length equals 17 residues. CDR3: CASSYSAGGSNTDTQYF. CDR3 DNA sequence: TGTGCCAGCAGTTACTCGGCGGGAGGGAGTAACACAGATACGCAGTATTTT.

This clonotype has a handful of counts. The chain is built from TRBV3-1 and TRBJ2-5; 14 bases fit TRBD2. The CDR3 runs 19 residues. With V trimmed by 0 bases and J by 1 base, 7 bases remained unmatched. Germline CDR1 reads LGHDT; CDR2 reads YNNKEL (reference sequence). The CDR3 reads CASSQDGLAGGLVQETQYF. The CDR3 nucleotides are TGTGCCAGCAGCCAAGATGGACTAGCGGGAGGTCTTGTCCAAGAGACCCAGTACTTC.

This clonotype occurred many times. V is TRBV6-5 and J is TRBJ2-5; TRBD1 aligns across 7 bases. Germline V gene sequence: CDR1 MNHEY, CDR2 SVGAGI. This CDR3 region has 13 residues. Trimming took 6 bases from V and 4 from J; bases not matched to a gene: 5. This CDR3 reads CASSSEGAETQYF. The CDR3, as DNA: TGTGCCAGCAGCAGTGAGGGGGCAGAGACCCAGTACTTC.